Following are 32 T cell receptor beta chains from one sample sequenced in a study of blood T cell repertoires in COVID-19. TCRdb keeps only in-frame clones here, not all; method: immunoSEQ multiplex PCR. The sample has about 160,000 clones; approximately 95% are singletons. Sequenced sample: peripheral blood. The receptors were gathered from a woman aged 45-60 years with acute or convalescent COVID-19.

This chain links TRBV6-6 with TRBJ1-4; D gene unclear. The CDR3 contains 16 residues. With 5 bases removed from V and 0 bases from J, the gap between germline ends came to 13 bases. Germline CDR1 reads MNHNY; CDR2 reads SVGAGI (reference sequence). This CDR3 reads CASSLTIFATNEKLFF. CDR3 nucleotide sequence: TGTGCCAGCAGTCTGACTATTTTTGCAACTAATGAAAAACTGTTTTTT.

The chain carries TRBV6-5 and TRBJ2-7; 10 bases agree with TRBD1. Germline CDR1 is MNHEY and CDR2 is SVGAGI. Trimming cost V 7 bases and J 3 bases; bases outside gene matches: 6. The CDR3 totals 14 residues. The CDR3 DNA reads TGTGCCAGCACCTCAAGGACAGGGGGCTACGAGCAGTACTTC. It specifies CASTSRTGGYEQYF.

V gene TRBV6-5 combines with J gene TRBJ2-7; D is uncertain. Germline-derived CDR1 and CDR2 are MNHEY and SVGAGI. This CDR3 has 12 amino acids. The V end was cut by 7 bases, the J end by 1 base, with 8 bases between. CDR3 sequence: CASTQKSYEQYF. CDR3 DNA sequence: TGTGCCAGCACGCAGAAGTCCTACGAGCAGTACTTC.

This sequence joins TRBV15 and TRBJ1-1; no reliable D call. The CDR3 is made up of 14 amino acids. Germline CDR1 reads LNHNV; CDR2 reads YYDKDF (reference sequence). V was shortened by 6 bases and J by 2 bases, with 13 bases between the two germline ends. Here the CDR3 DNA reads TGTGCCACCAGGACCGACGGACTCAACACTGAAGCTTTCTTT. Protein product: CATRTDGLNTEAFF.

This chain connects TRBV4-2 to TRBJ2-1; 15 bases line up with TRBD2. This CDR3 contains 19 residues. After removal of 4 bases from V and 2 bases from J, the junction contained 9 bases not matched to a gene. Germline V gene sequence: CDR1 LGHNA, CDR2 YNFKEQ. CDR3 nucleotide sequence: TGTGCCAGCAGCCGACGGGGACTAGCGGGAGGTCGAGCCTACAATGAGCAGTTCTTC. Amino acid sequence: CASSRRGLAGGRAYNEQFF.

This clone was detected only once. In DNA form, the CDR3 reads TGTGCCAGCAGCTTATCGCTAGCTGGTCCAGAGACCCAGTACTTC. It yields the protein CASSLSLAGPETQYF. The rearrangement uses TRBV7-3 and TRBJ2-5; a possible D gene is TRBD2 (5 bases). The CDR3 loop spans 15 amino acids. CDR1 is SGHTA, CDR2 FQGTGA, per germline. V was trimmed by 2 bases and J by 4 bases, leaving 14 bases between them.

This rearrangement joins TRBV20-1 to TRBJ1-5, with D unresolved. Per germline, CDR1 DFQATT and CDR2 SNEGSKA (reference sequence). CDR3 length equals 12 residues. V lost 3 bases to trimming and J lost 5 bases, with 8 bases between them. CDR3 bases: TGCAGTGCTAGTCGGCGGGATCAGCCCCAGCATTTT. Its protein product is CSASRRDQPQHF.

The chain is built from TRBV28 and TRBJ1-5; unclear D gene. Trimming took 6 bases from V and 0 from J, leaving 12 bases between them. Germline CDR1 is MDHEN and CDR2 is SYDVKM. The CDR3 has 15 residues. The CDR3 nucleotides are TGTGCCAGCAGCCGCCTCTATAATAGCAATCAGCCCCAGCATTTT. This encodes CASSRLYNSNQPQHF.

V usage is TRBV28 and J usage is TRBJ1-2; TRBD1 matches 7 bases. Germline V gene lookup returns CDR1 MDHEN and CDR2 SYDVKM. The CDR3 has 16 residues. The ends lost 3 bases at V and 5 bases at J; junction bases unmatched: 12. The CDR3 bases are TGTGCCAGCAGTTTCAGGGGGAAGGGGGCTAGGTATGGCTACACCTTC. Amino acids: CASSFRGKGARYGYTF.

CDR3 sequence (DNA): TGTGCCAGCAGTTACGGGACTAGCGGCCTATACAATGAGCAGTTCTTC. This gives the protein CASSYGTSGLYNEQFF. The gene calls are TRBV6-2 or TRBV6-3 and TRBJ2-1, with 11 bases fitting TRBD2. CDR1 and CDR2 from the germline V gene are MNHEY and SVGEGT. This CDR3 has 16 amino acids. Trimming took 2 bases from V and 4 from J; bases not matched to a gene: 4.

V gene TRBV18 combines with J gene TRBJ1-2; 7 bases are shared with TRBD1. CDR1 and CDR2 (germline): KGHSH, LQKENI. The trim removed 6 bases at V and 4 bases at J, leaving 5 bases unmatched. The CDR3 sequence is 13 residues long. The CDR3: CASSTGTSYGYTF. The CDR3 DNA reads TGTGCCAGCTCGACAGGGACCTCCTATGGCTACACCTTC.

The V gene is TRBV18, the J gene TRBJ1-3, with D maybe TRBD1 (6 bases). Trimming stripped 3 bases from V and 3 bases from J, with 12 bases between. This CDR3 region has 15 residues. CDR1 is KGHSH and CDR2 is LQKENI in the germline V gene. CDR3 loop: CASSPLGQIGNTIYF. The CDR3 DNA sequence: TGTGCCAGCTCACCGCTCGGACAGATTGGAAACACCATATATTTT.

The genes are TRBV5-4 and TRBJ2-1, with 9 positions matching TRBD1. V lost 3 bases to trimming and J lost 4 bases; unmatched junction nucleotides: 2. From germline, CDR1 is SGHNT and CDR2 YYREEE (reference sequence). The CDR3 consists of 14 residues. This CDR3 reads CASSSGQGYNEQFF. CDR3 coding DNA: TGTGCCAGCAGCTCGGGACAGGGTTACAATGAGCAGTTCTTC.

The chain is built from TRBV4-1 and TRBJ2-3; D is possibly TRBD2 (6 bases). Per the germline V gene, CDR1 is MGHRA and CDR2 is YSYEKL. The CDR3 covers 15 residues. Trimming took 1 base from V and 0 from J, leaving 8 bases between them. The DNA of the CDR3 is TGCGCCAGCAGCCAAGCGGGAGCCAGCACAGATACGCAGTATTTT. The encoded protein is CASSQAGASTDTQYF.

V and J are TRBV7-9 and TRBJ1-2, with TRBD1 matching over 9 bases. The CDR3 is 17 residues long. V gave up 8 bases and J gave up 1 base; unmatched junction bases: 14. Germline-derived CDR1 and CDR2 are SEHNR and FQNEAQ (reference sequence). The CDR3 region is CASRIVGGQGYNYGYTF. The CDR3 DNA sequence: TGTGCCAGCCGTATAGTCGGGGGACAGGGCTATAACTATGGCTACACCTTC.

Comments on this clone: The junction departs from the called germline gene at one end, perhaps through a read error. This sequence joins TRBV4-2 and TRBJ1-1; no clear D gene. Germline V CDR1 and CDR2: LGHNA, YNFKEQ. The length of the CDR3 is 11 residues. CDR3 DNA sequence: TGTGCCAGCAGCCAAGGTTCAGGCAGGCACTTT. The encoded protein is CASSQGSGRHF.

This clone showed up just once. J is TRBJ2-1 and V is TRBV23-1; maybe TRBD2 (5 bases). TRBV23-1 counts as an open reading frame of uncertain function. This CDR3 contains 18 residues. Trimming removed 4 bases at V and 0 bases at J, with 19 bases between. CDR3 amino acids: CASSPRGNGGSSYNEQFF. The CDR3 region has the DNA TGCGCCAGCAGTCCCCGAGGGAATGGCGGCTCCTCCTACAATGAGCAGTTCTTC.

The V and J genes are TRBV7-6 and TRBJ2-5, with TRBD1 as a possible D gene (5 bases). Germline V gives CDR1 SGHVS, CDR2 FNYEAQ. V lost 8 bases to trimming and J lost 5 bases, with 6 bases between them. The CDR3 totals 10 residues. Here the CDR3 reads CASGAETQYF. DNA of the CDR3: TGTGCCAGCGGGGCTGAGACCCAGTACTTC.

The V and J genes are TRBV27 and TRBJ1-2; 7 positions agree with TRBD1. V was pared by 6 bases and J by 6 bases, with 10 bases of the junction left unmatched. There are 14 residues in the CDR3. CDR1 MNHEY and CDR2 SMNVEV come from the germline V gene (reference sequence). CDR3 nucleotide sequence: TGTGCCAGCAGCCTGGACAGGAATTGGGATGGCTACACCTTC. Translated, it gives CASSLDRNWDGYTF.

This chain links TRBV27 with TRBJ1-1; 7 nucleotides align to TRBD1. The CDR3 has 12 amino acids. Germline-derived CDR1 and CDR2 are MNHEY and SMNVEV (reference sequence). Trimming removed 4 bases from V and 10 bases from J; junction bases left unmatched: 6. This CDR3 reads CASSSPRGRAFF. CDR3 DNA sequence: TGTGCCAGCAGTTCCCCTAGGGGGCGAGCTTTCTTT.

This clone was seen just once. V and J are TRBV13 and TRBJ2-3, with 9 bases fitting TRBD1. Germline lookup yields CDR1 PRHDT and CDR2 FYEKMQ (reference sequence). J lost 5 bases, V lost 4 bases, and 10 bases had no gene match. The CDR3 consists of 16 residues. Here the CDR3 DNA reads TGTGCCAGCAGCTACCTCCCGGGACAGGGAGGAGATACGCAGTATTTT. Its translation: CASSYLPGQGGDTQYF.

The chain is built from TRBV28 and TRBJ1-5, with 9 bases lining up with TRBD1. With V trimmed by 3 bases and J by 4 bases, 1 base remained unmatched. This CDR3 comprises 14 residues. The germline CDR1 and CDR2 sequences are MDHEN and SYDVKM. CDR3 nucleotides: TGTGCCAGCAGTTTGGACAGGGGAAATCAGCCCCAGCATTTT. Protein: CASSLDRGNQPQHF. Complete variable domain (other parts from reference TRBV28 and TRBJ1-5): DVKVTQSSRYLVKRTGEKVFLECVQDMDHENMFWYRQDPGLGLRLIYFSYDVKMKEKGDIPEGYSVSREKKERFSLILESASTNQTSMYLCASSLDRGNQPQHFGDGTRLSIL.

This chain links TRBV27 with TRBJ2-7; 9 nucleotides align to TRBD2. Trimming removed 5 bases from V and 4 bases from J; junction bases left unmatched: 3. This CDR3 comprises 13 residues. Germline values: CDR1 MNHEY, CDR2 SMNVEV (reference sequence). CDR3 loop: CASSRGRDYEQYF. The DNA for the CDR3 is TGTGCCAGCAGTCGCGGGAGGGATTACGAGCAGTACTTC.

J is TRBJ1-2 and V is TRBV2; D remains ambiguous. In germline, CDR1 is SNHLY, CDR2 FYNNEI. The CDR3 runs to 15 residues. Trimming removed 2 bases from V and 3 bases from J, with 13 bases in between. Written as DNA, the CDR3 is TGTGCCAGCAGTGAATACGAAGACAACTACTATGGCTACACCTTC. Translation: CASSEYEDNYYGYTF.

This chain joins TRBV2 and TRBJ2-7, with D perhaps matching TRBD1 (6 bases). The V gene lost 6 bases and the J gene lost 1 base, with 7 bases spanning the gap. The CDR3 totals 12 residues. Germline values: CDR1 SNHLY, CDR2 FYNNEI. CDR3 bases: TGTGCCAGCAGAGACAGGTCCTACGAGCAGTACTTC. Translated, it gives CASRDRSYEQYF.

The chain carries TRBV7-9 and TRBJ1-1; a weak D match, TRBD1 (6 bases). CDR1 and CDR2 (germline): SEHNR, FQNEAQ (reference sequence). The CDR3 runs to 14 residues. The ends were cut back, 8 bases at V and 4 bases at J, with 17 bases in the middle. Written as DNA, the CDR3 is TGTGCCAGCTCCAATGGGGGAGGGGGCACTGAAGCTTTCTTT. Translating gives CASSNGGGGTEAFF.

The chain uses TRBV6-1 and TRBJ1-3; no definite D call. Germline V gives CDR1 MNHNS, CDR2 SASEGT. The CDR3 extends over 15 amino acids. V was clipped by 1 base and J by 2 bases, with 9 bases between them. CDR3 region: CASSEDAGTGNTIYF. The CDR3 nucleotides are TGTGCCAGCAGTGAAGATGCGGGTACTGGAAACACCATATATTTT.

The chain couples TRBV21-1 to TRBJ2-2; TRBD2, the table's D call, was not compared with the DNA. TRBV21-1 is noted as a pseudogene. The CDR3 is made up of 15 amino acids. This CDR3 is CASSKSGLGPGELFF. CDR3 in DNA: TGTGCCAGCAGCAAATCTGGACTAGGACCCGGGGAGCTGTTTTTT.

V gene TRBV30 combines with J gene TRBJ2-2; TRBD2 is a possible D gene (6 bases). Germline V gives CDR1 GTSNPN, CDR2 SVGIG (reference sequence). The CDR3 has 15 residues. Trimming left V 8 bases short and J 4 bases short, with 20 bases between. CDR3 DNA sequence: TGTGCCAGCTCTCTCCATGGGGGGATCACCGGGGAGCTGTTTTTT. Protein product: CASSLHGGITGELFF.

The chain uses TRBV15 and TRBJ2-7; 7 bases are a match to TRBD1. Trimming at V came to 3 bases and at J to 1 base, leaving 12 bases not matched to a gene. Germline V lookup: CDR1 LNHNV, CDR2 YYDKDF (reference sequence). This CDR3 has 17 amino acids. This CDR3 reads CATSSPTGTAYSYEQYF. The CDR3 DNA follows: TGTGCCACCAGCAGCCCCACCGGGACAGCTTATTCCTACGAGCAGTACTTC. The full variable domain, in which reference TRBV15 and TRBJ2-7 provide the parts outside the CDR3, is DAMVIQNPRYQVTQFGKPVTLSCSQTLNHNVMYWYQQKSSQAPKLLFHYYDKDFNNEADTPDNFQSRRPNTSFCFLDIRSPGLGDTAMYLCATSSPTGTAYSYEQYFGPGTRLTVT.

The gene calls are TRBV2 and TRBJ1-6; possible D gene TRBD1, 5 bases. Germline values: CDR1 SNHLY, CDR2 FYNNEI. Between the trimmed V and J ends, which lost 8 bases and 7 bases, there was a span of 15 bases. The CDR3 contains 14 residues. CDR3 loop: CASGAGLGNSPLHF. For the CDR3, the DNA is TGTGCCAGCGGTGCAGGGTTGGGGAATTCACCCCTCCACTTT.

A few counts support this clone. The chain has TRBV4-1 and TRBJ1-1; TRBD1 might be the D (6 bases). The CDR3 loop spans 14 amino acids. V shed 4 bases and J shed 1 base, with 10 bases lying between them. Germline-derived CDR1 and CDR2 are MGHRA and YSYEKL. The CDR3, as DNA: TGCGCCAGCAGCCTCGGGACATCGAACACTGAAGCTTTCTTT. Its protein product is CASSLGTSNTEAFF.